A selection of T cell receptor beta chains follows, all from one sample in a study of monozygotic twins with inflammatory bowel disease. TCRdb re-called the 5' RACE reads; every CDR3 protein appears as one record, without DNA. The repertoire shows more than 120,000 distinct CDR3 sequences; the top ten hold approximately 2.5%. The sample comprised blood. The receptors shown here come from a human donor with ulcerative colitis or Crohn's disease, or a healthy co-twin of an affected twin (not recorded which). CDR3s include the opening cysteine and the closing phenylalanine or tryptophan. Fields, in order: J gene, V gene, CDR3 protein.

J gene: TRBJ1-5
V gene: TRBV5-6
CDR3 protein: CASSGSDGHPLNQPQHF

J gene: TRBJ1-2
V gene: TRBV5-6
CDR3 protein: CASSLGTRNGYTF

J gene: TRBJ1-5
V gene: TRBV7-2
CDR3 protein: CASSRGGQGANQPQHF

J gene: TRBJ2-2
V gene: TRBV20-1
CDR3 protein: CSARDWRRPKPGELFF

J gene: TRBJ1-6
V gene: TRBV7-2
CDR3 protein: CASSFRDRATLHF

J gene: TRBJ1-1
V gene: TRBV6-1
CDR3 protein: CASRDWGGGGSTEAFF

J gene: TRBJ2-1
V gene: TRBV7-2
CDR3 protein: CASSLRLAGDNEQFF

J gene: TRBJ2-7
V gene: TRBV10-1
CDR3 protein: CASRGSYEQYF

J gene: TRBJ1-1
V gene: TRBV3-1
CDR3 protein: CASSLRPGAGDTEAFF

J gene: TRBJ1-6
V gene: TRBV28
CDR3 protein: CASSVPGFSPLHF

J gene: TRBJ2-7
V gene: TRBV4-2
CDR3 protein: CASSQDRREGYEQYF

J gene: TRBJ1-2
V gene: TRBV20-1
CDR3 protein: CSARGRAGLNGYTF

J gene: TRBJ1-2
V gene: TRBV12-3/TRBV12-4
CDR3 protein: CASSLAGPYGYTF

J gene: TRBJ1-6
V gene: TRBV2
CDR3 protein: CASTGGRNSPLHF

J gene: TRBJ2-5
V gene: TRBV5-1
CDR3 protein: CASRSQGSSVGETQYF

J gene: TRBJ1-5
V gene: TRBV12-3/TRBV12-4
CDR3 protein: CASSFGGHSDQPQHF

J gene: TRBJ2-1
V gene: TRBV15
CDR3 protein: CATSRDNSNYNEQFF

J gene: TRBJ2-7
V gene: TRBV28
CDR3 protein: CASNRAYEQYF

J gene: TRBJ2-5
V gene: TRBV11-2
CDR3 protein: CASSLYVGTGLVETQYF

J gene: TRBJ2-1
V gene: TRBV7-2
CDR3 protein: CASSSPGQAQFF

J gene: TRBJ2-1
V gene: TRBV5-1
CDR3 protein: CASGPGPSSNEQFF

J gene: TRBJ1-1
V gene: TRBV12-3/TRBV12-4
CDR3 protein: CASRSKIVTEAFF

J gene: TRBJ2-7
V gene: TRBV5-1
CDR3 protein: CASSLDELYEQYF

J gene: TRBJ2-7
V gene: TRBV20-1
CDR3 protein: CSAFDSGRNEQYF

J gene: TRBJ2-1
V gene: TRBV27
CDR3 protein: CASSLFPGNEQFF

J gene: TRBJ1-6
V gene: TRBV20-1
CDR3 protein: CSAQSPYNSPLHF

J gene: TRBJ1-5
V gene: TRBV20-1
CDR3 protein: CSARLTGASNQPQHF

J gene: TRBJ2-3
V gene: TRBV7-2
CDR3 protein: CASSLVGYPTDTQYF

J gene: TRBJ1-5
V gene: TRBV12-3/TRBV12-4
CDR3 protein: CASSGRTGVGQPQHF

J gene: TRBJ1-3
V gene: TRBV4-2
CDR3 protein: CASSQEGGGGNTIYF

J gene: TRBJ1-3
V gene: TRBV20-1
CDR3 protein: CSASAGTGNTIYF

J gene: TRBJ1-5
V gene: TRBV19
CDR3 protein: CASSMSHQGRQPQHF

J gene: TRBJ2-3
V gene: TRBV27
CDR3 protein: CASSLFEGLKADTQYF

J gene: TRBJ2-1
V gene: TRBV5-8
CDR3 protein: CASSSSLLAGDYNEQFF